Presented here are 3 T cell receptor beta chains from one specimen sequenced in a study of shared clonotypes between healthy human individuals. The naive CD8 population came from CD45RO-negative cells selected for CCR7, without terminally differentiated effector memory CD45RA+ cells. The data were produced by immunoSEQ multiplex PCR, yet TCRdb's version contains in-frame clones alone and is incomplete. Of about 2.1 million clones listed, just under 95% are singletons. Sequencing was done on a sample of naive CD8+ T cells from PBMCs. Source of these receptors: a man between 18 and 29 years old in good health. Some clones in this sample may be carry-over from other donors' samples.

CDR3 DNA sequence: TGCGCCAGCAGCCAAGATCGCAGGACAGGGGCCTACGAGCAGTACTTC. Translating it yields CASSQDRRTGAYEQYF. This rearrangement joins TRBV4-3 to TRBJ2-7, with 9 bases fitting TRBD1. The CDR3 has 16 amino acids. V gave up 0 bases and J gave up 2 bases; unmatched junction bases: 5. Per germline, CDR1 LGHNA and CDR2 YSLEER.

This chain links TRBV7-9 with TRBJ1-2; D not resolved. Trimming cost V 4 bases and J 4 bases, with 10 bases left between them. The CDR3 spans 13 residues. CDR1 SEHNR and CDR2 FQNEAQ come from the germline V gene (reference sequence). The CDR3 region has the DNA TGTGCCAGCAGCTCCCCAACCACCTATGGCTACACCTTC. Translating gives CASSSPTTYGYTF.

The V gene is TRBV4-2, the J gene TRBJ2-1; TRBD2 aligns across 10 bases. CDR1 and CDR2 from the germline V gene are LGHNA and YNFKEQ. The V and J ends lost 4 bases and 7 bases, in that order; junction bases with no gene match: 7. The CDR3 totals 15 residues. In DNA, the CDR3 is TGTGCCAGCAGCCCAGAGGGACTAGCGTCGAATGAGCAGTTCTTC. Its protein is CASSPEGLASNEQFF.